This is a list of T cell receptor beta chains from one sample in a study of T cell responses to AZD1222 COVID-19 vaccine. TCRdb's table, derived via immunoSEQ multiplex PCR, lists solely in-frame clones and lacks some. The table has under 85,000 clones, roughly 88% seen once. This sample comprised peripheral blood, obtained on day 0 of AZD1222 vaccination. These receptors were obtained from an adult in good health. The CDR3 runs from the conserved cysteine through the conserved F or W. The order of the fields is D gene, clone size, J gene, V gene, CDR3 protein, CDR3 DNA. A D gene is named only where the DNA matches it firmly. Some rows have no size entry. The others give once, few or many, or a class for an expanded clone.

. | . | TRBJ2-5 | TRBV12-3/TRBV12-4 | CASSFGGETQYF | TGTGCCAGCAGTTTTGGGGGAGAGACCCAGTACTTC
TRBD2 | . | TRBJ2-7 | TRBV5-1 | CASSLALAATYEQYF | TGCGCCAGCAGCTTGGCCCTAGCGGCTACCTACGAGCAGTACTTC
TRBD2 | . | TRBJ2-3 | TRBV5-1 | CASSFRLAGGTDTQYF | TGCGCCAGCAGCTTCCGACTAGCGGGGGGCACAGATACGCAGTATTTT
. | few | TRBJ1-4 | TRBV12-3/TRBV12-4 | CASSSSGREKLFF | TGTGCCAGCAGTTCCTCAGGTCGTGAAAAACTGTTTTTT
. | . | TRBJ1-6 | TRBV7-9 | CASSLGEWYNSPLHF | TGTGCCAGCAGCTTGGGGGAATGGTATAATTCACCCCTCCACTTT
TRBD2 | . | TRBJ2-1 | TRBV6-2/TRBV6-3 | CASSPRTSGGGNEQFF | TGTGCCAGCAGCCCTCGGACTAGCGGGGGGGGAAATGAGCAGTTCTTC
TRBD2 | . | TRBJ2-7 | TRBV18 | CASSPPLAGGEQYF | TGTGCCAGCTCACCACCACTGGCGGGAGGGGAGCAGTACTTC
. | . | TRBJ1-6 | TRBV6-5 | CASRRGGAHNSPLHF | TGTGCCAGCAGGAGGGGGGGGGCCCATAATTCACCCCTCCACTTT
. | once | TRBJ2-2 | TRBV11-3 | CASSLNTGELFF | TGTGCCAGCTCTCTGAACACCGGGGAGCTGTTTTTT
. | . | TRBJ2-5 | TRBV6-5 | CASSYSGTAEGTQYF | TGTGCCAGCAGTTACTCCGGGACTGCGGAGGGGACCCAGTACTTC
. | . | TRBJ1-1 | TRBV6-5 | CASSYSFTGNTEAFF | TGTGCCAGCAGTTACTCGTTCACGGGGAACACTGAAGCTTTCTTT
. | few | TRBJ1-2 | TRBV5-5 | CASSMDAYGYTF | TGTGCCAGCAGCATGGATGCCTATGGCTACACCTTC
. | . | TRBJ1-2 | TRBV7-3 | CASSPGRGQRDGYTF | TGTGCCAGCAGCCCCGGAAGGGGCCAGAGGGATGGCTACACCTTC
TRBD2 | . | TRBJ2-1 | TRBV7-2 | CASSLARGSGAIRQFF | TGTGCCAGCAGCTTAGCGCGTGGTAGCGGGGCTATCAGGCAGTTCTTC
. | . | TRBJ2-1 | TRBV27 | CAREPIQVPFYNEQFF | TGTGCCAGAGAACCGATTCAGGTACCTTTCTACAATGAGCAGTTCTTC
. | few | TRBJ1-3 | TRBV9 | CASSVEGLGGNTIYF | TGTGCCAGCAGCGTAGAAGGTCTGGGGGGAAACACCATATATTTT
. | . | TRBJ2-2 | TRBV28 | CASRLTRELFF | TGTGCCAGCAGACTGACCCGGGAGCTGTTTTTT
TRBD2 | . | TRBJ2-1 | TRBV7-3 | CASSRGGEQFF | TGTGCCAGCAGCCGCGGGGGTGAGCAGTTCTTC
. | . | TRBJ2-3 | TRBV3-1/TRBV3-2 | CASSQEFASLGTDTQYF | TGTGCCAGCAGCCAAGAGTTCGCCAGTTTGGGCACAGATACGCAGTATTTT
. | . | TRBJ2-3 | TRBV20-1 | CSASNPASGTDTQYF | TGCAGTGCTAGTAACCCGGCCTCGGGCACAGATACGCAGTATTTT
. | . | TRBJ1-1 | TRBV2 | CASSRGAGTAFF | TGTGCCAGCAGTAGGGGGGCGGGGACGGCTTTCTTT
TRBD2 | few | TRBJ2-1 | TRBV5-1 | CASSILATSSYNEQFF | TGCGCCAGCAGCATACTAGCGACGAGCTCCTACAATGAGCAGTTCTTC
TRBD1 | . | TRBJ1-4 | TRBV6-5 | CASRLTGDEKLFF | TGTGCCAGCAGGTTGACAGGGGATGAAAAACTGTTTTTT
TRBD2 | . | TRBJ2-3 | TRBV5-4 | CASSRERGGIRDTQYF | TGTGCCAGCAGCAGGGAGCGGGGGGGCATTAGAGATACGCAGTATTTT
TRBD1 | once | TRBJ1-2 | TRBV9 | CASSTGGMGGYTF | TGTGCCAGCAGTACAGGGGGCATGGGTGGCTACACCTTC
. | once | TRBJ1-1 | TRBV3-1/TRBV3-2 | CASSQTPTNTEAFF | TGTGCCAGCAGCCAAACCCCTACGAACACTGAAGCTTTCTTT
TRBD1 | once | TRBJ1-5 | TRBV28 | CASSLHQGVNQPQHF | TGTGCCAGCAGTTTACACCAGGGGGTCAATCAGCCCCAGCATTTT
TRBD1 | . | TRBJ2-6 | TRBV7-7 | CASSTGQGAPGANVLTF | TGTGCCAGCAGCACCGGACAGGGGGCGCCTGGGGCCAACGTCCTGACTTTC
TRBD2 | once | TRBJ2-7 | TRBV11-2 | CASSLGSGRSYEQYF | TGTGCCAGCAGCTTAGGGAGCGGGAGGTCCTACGAGCAGTACTTC
. | . | TRBJ1-3 | TRBV28 | CASSPPGYGNTIYF | TGTGCCAGCAGTCCCCCAGGGTATGGAAACACCATATATTTT
TRBD1 | . | TRBJ1-2 | TRBV7-2 | CASSGGIGQDGNGYTF | TGTGCCAGCAGCGGGGGAATTGGACAGGACGGTAATGGCTACACCTTC
. | few | TRBJ1-2 | TRBV12-3/TRBV12-4 | CASSLQGWYGYTF | TGTGCCAGCAGTTTACAGGGGTGGTATGGCTACACCTTC
. | . | TRBJ2-7 | TRBV28 | CATKVPTISYEQYF | TGTGCCACCAAGGTCCCGACTATCTCCTACGAGCAGTACTTC
. | . | TRBJ1-6 | TRBV6-6 | CASSYSSGLGAPLHF | TGTGCCAGCAGTTACTCGAGCGGTTTAGGGGCACCCCTCCACTTT
TRBD1 | . | TRBJ1-6 | TRBV19 | CASSIQDREDSPLHF | TGTGCCAGTAGTATACAGGACAGGGAGGATTCACCCCTCCACTTT
. | . | TRBJ1-6 | TRBV2 | CASSELPNSPLHF | TGTGCCAGCAGTGAGCTCCCGAATTCACCCCTCCACTTT
. | . | TRBJ1-1 | TRBV27 | CASSLRGTIGEAFF | TGTGCCAGCAGTTTACGAGGTACTATAGGAGAAGCTTTCTTT
. | . | TRBJ1-2 | TRBV20-1 | CSAPGLEGYTF | TGCAGTGCCCCGGGCCTAGAGGGCTACACCTTC
. | . | TRBJ1-2 | TRBV10-1 | CASSDGGLRDGYTF | TGCGCCAGCAGTGACGGGGGGCTGCGGGATGGCTACACCTTC
TRBD1 | . | TRBJ1-2 | TRBV19 | CASREPTGTLGYTF | TGTGCCAGTAGGGAACCGACAGGGACCCTGGGCTACACCTTC
TRBD1 | . | TRBJ1-5 | TRBV27 | CASSPGQAHSNQPQHF | TGTGCCAGCAGTCCCGGACAGGCGCATAGCAATCAGCCCCAGCATTTT
. | . | TRBJ1-6 | TRBV28 | CASSTPTGALHF | TGTGCCAGCAGTACACCCACTGGGGCCCTCCACTTT
. | once | TRBJ1-2 | TRBV4-1 | CASSRRGANYGYTF | TGCGCCAGCAGCCGCAGGGGAGCTAACTATGGCTACACCTTC
. | . | TRBJ2-2 | TRBV6-1 | CASSEIQTGELFF | TGTGCCAGCAGTGAAATACAGACCGGGGAGCTGTTTTTT
TRBD2 | . | TRBJ2-7 | TRBV6-5 | CASSWLAGLSDEQYF | TGTGCCAGCAGTTGGCTAGCGGGCCTCTCCGACGAGCAGTACTTC
. | . | TRBJ1-2 | TRBV19 | CASSWGQGGYTF | TGTGCCAGTAGTTGGGGCCAGGGTGGCTACACCTTC
TRBD2 | once | TRBJ2-3 | TRBV5-1 | CASSLVTSGTSNTQYF | TGCGCCAGCAGCTTGGTGACTAGCGGGACCTCAAATACGCAGTATTTT
TRBD1 | . | TRBJ1-1 | TRBV6-4 | CATRDSNTEAFF | TGTGCCACCCGGGACAGCAACACTGAAGCTTTCTTT
TRBD2 | . | TRBJ2-1 | TRBV4-1 | CASSPNGLAGGNEQFF | TGCGCCAGCAGCCCCAACGGACTAGCGGGAGGCAATGAGCAGTTCTTC
TRBD1 | . | TRBJ1-6 | TRBV28 | CATKDRIFSPLHF | TGTGCCACCAAGGACAGGATTTTTTCACCCCTCCACTTT
. | . | TRBJ1-2 | TRBV6-5 | CASRGQGYFYGYTF | TGTGCCAGCAGAGGGCAGGGTTACTTCTATGGCTACACCTTC
. | once | TRBJ2-7 | TRBV28 | CASSVPGVEQYF | TGTGCCAGCAGTGTGCCGGGGGTCGAGCAGTACTTC
. | . | TRBJ2-7 | TRBV15 | CATSRGKPGPLSYEQYF | TGTGCCACCAGCAGAGGTAAACCGGGACCGCTCTCCTACGAGCAGTACTTC
. | . | TRBJ1-1 | TRBV9 | CASSPGGPWAFF | TGTGCCAGCAGTCCCGGCGGCCCCTGGGCTTTCTTT
TRBD1 | . | TRBJ1-1 | TRBV23-1 | CARDRGLFEAFF | TGCGCCAGGGACAGGGGGCTGTTCGAAGCTTTCTTT
. | . | TRBJ2-3 | TRBV10-2 | CASSDYGRERTDTQYF | TGCGCCAGCAGTGATTACGGACGGGAACGCACAGATACGCAGTATTTT